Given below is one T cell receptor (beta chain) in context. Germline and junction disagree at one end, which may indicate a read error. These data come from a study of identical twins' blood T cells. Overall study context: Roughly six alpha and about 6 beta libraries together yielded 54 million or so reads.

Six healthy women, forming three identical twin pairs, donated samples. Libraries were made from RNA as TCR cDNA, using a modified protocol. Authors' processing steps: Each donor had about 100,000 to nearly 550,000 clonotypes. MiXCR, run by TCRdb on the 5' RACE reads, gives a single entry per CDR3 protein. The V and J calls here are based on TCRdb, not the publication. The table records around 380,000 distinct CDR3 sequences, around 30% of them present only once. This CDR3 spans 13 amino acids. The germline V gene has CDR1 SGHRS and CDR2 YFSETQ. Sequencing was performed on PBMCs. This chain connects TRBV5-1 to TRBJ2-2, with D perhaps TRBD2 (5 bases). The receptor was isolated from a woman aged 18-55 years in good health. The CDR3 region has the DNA TGCGCCAGCCCGACGGAGAACACCGGGGAGCCGTTTTTT. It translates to CASPTENTGEPFF.